Each of the 12 T cell receptor beta chains below was sequenced from the same sample in a study of blood T cells in healthy people across ages. A second about 6 to 11 cycle PCR used barcoded and J-beta primers. From the 5' RACE reads, TCRdb called clonotypes with MiXCR, one entry per CDR3 protein. In the table there are hundreds of thousands of distinct CDR3 sequences, less than 45% of which are singletons. Sequencing was carried out using blood. The receptors were gathered from an elderly man in good health.

The CDR3 reads CASSQTRGNNQPQHF. The CDR3 DNA is TGTGCCAGCAGCCAAACCAGGGGAAACAATCAGCCCCAGCATTTT. The chain employs TRBV3-1 and TRBJ1-5; D is perhaps TRBD1 (6 bases). Per germline, CDR1 LGHDT and CDR2 YNNKEL (reference sequence). The CDR3 is made up of 15 amino acids. Trimming stripped 2 bases from V and 3 bases from J, with 11 bases between.

The chain combines TRBV20-1 with TRBJ2-5, with 10 positions matching TRBD2. Judging by the DNA end, TRBJ2-7 fits better; the J call may be wrong. The CDR3 runs 20 residues. CDR1 and CDR2 (germline): DFQATT, SNEGSKA (reference sequence). The CDR3, as DNA: TGCAGTGCACCGGTGGCCCCCGGCCTAGCGGGAGCCCGGAACCACTACGAGCAGTACTTC. It is translated as CSAPVAPGLAGARNHYEQYF.

This clonotype was found once. Germline is not matched at one junction end, which may reflect a read error. The chain couples TRBV3-1 to TRBJ1-2; D unresolved. CDR1 and CDR2 (germline): LGHDT, YNNKEL (reference sequence). The CDR3 is 15 residues long. The CDR3 region is CASSHRLQTNYGNTF. CDR3 DNA sequence: TGTGCCAGCAGCCACCGATTACAGACTAACTATGGCAACACCTTC.

V and J are TRBV3-1 and TRBJ2-3; D ambiguous. Germline V gene sequence: CDR1 LGHDT, CDR2 YNNKEL (reference sequence). The germline V and J ends were trimmed by 5 bases and 5 bases, with 14 bases remaining between them. The CDR3 runs to 14 residues. In nucleotides, the CDR3 is TGTGCCAGCAGCGACCAACTCACCAGAGATACGCAGTATTTT. Translating gives CASSDQLTRDTQYF.

The J gene is TRBJ2-1, the V gene TRBV25-1; 10 positions agree with TRBD2. The ends lost 7 bases at V and 10 bases at J; junction bases unmatched: 7. The CDR3 is 13 amino acids. Germline CDR1 MGHDK, CDR2 SYGVNS. CDR3 DNA sequence: TGTGCCAGCATTGCTAGCGGGAGTGAGGAGCAGTTCTTC. Encoded protein: CASIASGSEEQFF.

The CDR3: CASSFRDRGDKGQYF. In DNA, the CDR3 is TGTGCCAGCAGCTTCCGGGACAGGGGGGATAAGGGGCAGTACTTC. The chain is built from TRBV7-2 and TRBJ2-5; TRBD1 matches at 11 bases. Germline V gene lookup returns CDR1 SGHTA and CDR2 FQGNSA. The V gene end was trimmed by 3 bases and the J gene end by 11 bases; junction bases not matched to a gene: 11. The CDR3 extends over 15 amino acids.

In the case of this clonotype: This may be a read error, as it is one base from a much larger clone. The gene calls are TRBV20-1 and TRBJ1-1, with D hard to call. The CDR3 length is 15 residues. V was shortened by 7 bases and J by 3 bases, with 21 bases between the two germline ends. The germline CDR1 and CDR2 sequences are DFQATT and SNEGSKA (reference sequence). The CDR3 spells CSGVDPVVGYTEAFF. The DNA of the CDR3 is TGCAGTGGGGTGGACCCCGTGGTAGGTTACACTGAAGCTTTCTTT.

The chain combines TRBV29-1 with TRBJ1-3; 8 bases align to TRBD1. This CDR3 region has 13 residues. Per the germline V gene, CDR1 is SQVTM and CDR2 is ANQGSEA. Germline trimming cut 3 bases from V and 3 bases from J; bases unmatched to any gene: 1. CDR3 protein: CSVEGQVGNTIYF. The CDR3 DNA reads TGCAGCGTTGAGGGACAGGTTGGAAACACCATATATTTT.

The gene calls are TRBV15 and TRBJ2-7, with unresolved D. Trimming shortened V by 1 base and J by 8 bases, and 18 bases separated the two germline ends. Germline CDR1 is LNHNV and CDR2 is YYDKDF (reference sequence). This CDR3 region has 15 residues. This CDR3 reads CATSRVVISPLKQYF. CDR3 DNA sequence: TGTGCCACCAGCAGAGTTGTGATCTCCCCCCTTAAGCAGTACTTC.

V usage is TRBV9 and J usage is TRBJ2-1; the D call may be TRBD1 or TRBD2 (5 bases each). The DNA matches TRBJ2-7 better at its end, which makes the J call doubtful. The CDR3 is made up of 15 amino acids. Germline CDR1 reads SGDLS; CDR2 reads YYNGEE. CDR3 amino acids: CASSLTQGPYNEQYF. Written as DNA, the CDR3 is TGTGCCAGCAGCTTGACTCAGGGACCCTACAATGAGCAGTACTTC.

Only a few counts were recorded for this clonotype. The rearrangement joins TRBV6-1 to TRBJ2-7, with 7 bases fitting TRBD1. The CDR3 extends over 15 amino acids. CDR1 MNHNS and CDR2 SASEGT come from the germline V gene. Unmatched junction bases numbered 9, after V lost 4 bases and J lost 3 bases. CDR3 sequence reads: CASSVVGQGVYEQYF. The CDR3 DNA follows: TGTGCCAGCAGTGTGGTAGGGCAGGGGGTCTACGAGCAGTACTTC.

This clonotype showed up just a few times. Written as DNA, the CDR3 is TGTGCCAGCAGCCAAGATAGACCGGCAGGGGGCCAGCGCAACTATGGCTACACCTTC. It yields the protein CASSQDRPAGGQRNYGYTF. The chain carries TRBV4-2 and TRBJ1-2; 8 bases align to TRBD1. CDR1 is LGHNA, CDR2 YNFKEQ, per germline. This CDR3 has 19 amino acids. The trim removed 0 bases at V and 2 bases at J, leaving 14 bases unmatched.